These T cell receptor beta chains were read from a single sample in a study of cytomegalovirus exposure and HLA in healthy donors. Only in-frame clones appear in the TCRdb table, and some are missing; sequencing was by immunoSEQ multiplex PCR. Among about 150,000 clones listed, just under 80% were seen once. Source material: PBMCs. These receptors all stem from a woman in her forties or fifties in good health and CMV-seropositive. The conserved cysteine and the conserved F or W are not part of the CDR3 here. Size is stated for part of the rows, as once, few or many counts, or as a class when the clone is expanded.

clone_size	j_call	v_call	cdr3_aa
-	TRBJ2-7	TRBV10-3	AIGAGGGYEQY
-	TRBJ1-2	TRBV28	ATSLGQGLYGYT
-	TRBJ2-3	TRBV18	ASSPFKTGGTVDTQY
-	TRBJ2-7	TRBV19	ASSRTGGYEQY
-	TRBJ1-3	TRBV5-6	ASSLVTTGNTIY
few	TRBJ2-7	TRBV6-1	ASIGQQSYEQY
-	TRBJ1-1	TRBV20-1	SASGRVAF
-	TRBJ2-3	TRBV12-5	ASGTGTSGGAGDTQY
-	TRBJ2-7	TRBV27	ASSAIPDRSPEQY
few	TRBJ1-5	TRBV9	ASSAGLSNQPQH
few	TRBJ2-5	TRBV4-3	ASSPGLYQETQY
few	TRBJ1-1	TRBV28	ASSKGGLTEAF
-	TRBJ2-3	TRBV9	ASSRIRGRAGDTQY
-	TRBJ2-3	TRBV9	ASSSWGTPQY
once	TRBJ2-5	TRBV9	ASSPSRGTSGLQETQY
-	TRBJ1-1	TRBV7-7	ASSLERGAEAF
-	TRBJ1-3	TRBV6-5	ASSYSRESSNTIY
few	TRBJ1-2	TRBV29-1	SGGTGANYGYT
-	TRBJ1-2	TRBV4-3	ASRVTGGVRGYT
-	TRBJ2-2	TRBV7-9	SRPGSNTGELF
few	TRBJ1-1	TRBV6-1	ASSQQGAFTEAF
-	TRBJ1-6	TRBV27	ASSYSGGTYNSPLH
-	TRBJ2-3	TRBV6-5	ASSYQARGRDTQY
few	TRBJ2-5	TRBV19	ASSIDLTGEETQY
-	TRBJ1-2	TRBV27	ASSLRRQGANYGYT
-	TRBJ1-1	TRBV10-3	AISEPLDRAGTEAF
-	TRBJ2-3	TRBV7-8	ASSLPQRDTQY
-	TRBJ2-1	TRBV7-2	ASSLVRLVNEQF
-	TRBJ1-1	TRBV28	ASSPPTGVNTEAF
-	TRBJ2-2	TRBV28	ASRPQGTGELF
-	TRBJ2-5	TRBV29-1	SVEGTGDSGLPYQETQY
-	TRBJ2-5	TRBV4-3	ASSHFSGGTKETQY
few	TRBJ1-2	TRBV10-3	AIRVGTGEKWGYGYT
-	TRBJ2-3	TRBV21-1	ASSLLAGGPKCMSTDTQY
-	TRBJ1-1	TRBV2	ASSAQGANTEAF
-	TRBJ2-6	TRBV19	ASSRGSQSGANVLT
-	TRBJ1-1	TRBV7-9	SSILESAEAF
-	TRBJ1-5	TRBV7-9	ASSLATGFNQPQH
-	TRBJ2-7	TRBV5-3	ARSYSSYEQY